This section outlines one TCR beta chain sequence together with its context. What it binds is not known. The CDR3 runs 17 residues. Looked up from germline, CDR1 is SGHRS and CDR2 is YFSETQ. J was trimmed by 4 bases and V by 4 bases; bases with no gene match: 13. This sample is part of a study of cytomegalovirus exposure and HLA in healthy donors. Points from the study as a whole: Later analysis reportedly placed an Asian-associated ancestry cluster below the roughly 670-donor mean in N-insertions.

The PCR used 60 Vbeta and 13 Jbeta primers. The method was immunoSEQ multiplex PCR; TCRdb's version includes in-frame clones alone and lacks a portion of them. The sample lists about 160,000 clones, more than 65% seen once, with roughly 1.3% in the top ten. The sequenced sample consisted of PBMCs. The source is a woman aged 50 to 60 in good health and CMV-seronegative. The J gene is TRBJ2-5, the V gene TRBV5-1; TRBD2 matches at 10 bases. The chain's CDR3 is CASSPLSGRASLETQYF. In nucleotides, the CDR3 is TGCGCCAGCAGCCCTCTAAGCGGGAGGGCTTCATTAGAGACCCAGTACTTC.